The clone carrying this T cell receptor beta chain is a singleton in its sample. TCRdb's table, derived via immunoSEQ multiplex PCR, lists solely in-frame clones and lacks some. The data contain around 380,000 clones, about 90% of them seen just once; the ten biggest clones take up 1% to 1.5%. Deletions cut 5 bases from V and 1 base from J, with 13 bases between. There are 15 residues in the CDR3. Per the germline V gene, CDR1 is MDHEN and CDR2 is SYDVKM. The sample belongs to a study of blood T cell repertoires in COVID-19. This TCR was sampled from a man aged 25-45 years who had recovered from COVID-19. V gene TRBV28 combines with J gene TRBJ2-3, with D perhaps TRBD1 (5 bases). The material sequenced was PBMCs or T cells enriched from blood (not recorded which). The CDR3 is CASSKLQGRTDTQYF. The CDR3 DNA is TGTGCCAGCAGTAAACTGCAGGGCCGCACAGATACGCAGTATTTT.